The TCR beta chain described here comes from a study of CXCR3-negative and CXCR3-positive naive CD8 T cells. Regarding this clonotype: What it binds is not known.

The authors made the TRB cDNA libraries by 5' RACE using UMI labels. TCRdb processed the 5' RACE reads again and assigns one entry to each CDR3 protein, with no DNA. The sample's table shows some 99,000 distinct CDR3 sequences. General study points: Memory CD8+ cells showed much lower diversity, while both naive subsets were comparably high. A higher hydrophobicity marked the TRB CDR3s of CXCR3-positive naive cells versus CXCR3-negative naive cells. The study found that naive CXCR3-negative and CXCR3-positive cells shared TRBV-TRBJ usage, while memory cells differed.

Triplicate sorts, 300,000 to 350,000 cells apiece, were made for each CD8+ T cell subset. Among CD8+ T cells, naive ones were CD45RO-CCR7+CD27+CD95-. The CDR3 is made up of 16 amino acids. Per germline, CDR1 KGHSH and CDR2 LQKENI. The sample consisted of naive CXCR3+ CD8+ T cells from blood. Subset meaning: CD45RO-CCR7+CD27+CD95- naive CD8+ T cells expressing CXCR3 (TNR3+). The source is a human donor in good health. Some clones in this sample may be carry-over from other donors' samples. The chain links TRBV18 to TRBJ2-7; absent DNA, TCRdb's TRBD2 call cannot be checked. The CDR3 spells CASSPSPGRAENQQYF.